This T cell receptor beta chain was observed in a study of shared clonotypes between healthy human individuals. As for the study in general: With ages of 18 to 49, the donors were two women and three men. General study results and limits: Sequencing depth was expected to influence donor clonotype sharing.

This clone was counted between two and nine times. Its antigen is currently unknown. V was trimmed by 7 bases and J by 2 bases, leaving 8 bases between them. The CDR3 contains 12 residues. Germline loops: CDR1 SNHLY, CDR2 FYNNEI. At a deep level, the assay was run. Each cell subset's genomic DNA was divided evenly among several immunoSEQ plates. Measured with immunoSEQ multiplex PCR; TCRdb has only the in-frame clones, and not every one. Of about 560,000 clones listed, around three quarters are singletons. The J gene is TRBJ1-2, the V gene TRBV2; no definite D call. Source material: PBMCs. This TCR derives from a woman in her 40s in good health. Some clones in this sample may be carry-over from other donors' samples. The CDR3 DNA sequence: TGTGCCAGCAAGGTCAGGAACTATGGCTACACCTTC. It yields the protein CASKVRNYGYTF.